These 13 T cell receptor beta chains originate from one sample sequenced in a study of CD8+CD57+ T cells in acquired aplastic anemia. TCR beta VDJ and CDR3 were profiled, and genomic DNA was the template. TCRdb passed the reads through MiXCR, listing each CDR3 protein once. Among 200,000 or so distinct CDR3 sequences listed, around 65% were seen once. The specimen sequenced was sorted CD4+, CD8+, or CD8+CD57+ T cells (not recorded which) from PBMCs. The receptors here all came from a human donor with severe aplastic anemia or a healthy control (not recorded which).

The chain carries TRBV29-1 and TRBJ2-7; D gene ambiguous. Germline-derived CDR1 and CDR2 are SQVTM and ANQGSEA. V shed 3 bases and J shed 3 bases, with 15 bases lying between them. The CDR3 is 14 residues long. DNA for the CDR3: TGCAGCGTTGATTTTCGGCCAGGAAGCTACGAGCAGTACTTC. Amino acid sequence: CSVDFRPGSYEQYF.

This clonotype has just a few counts. The CDR3 here is CASSIGQGLGEQYF. CDR3 bases: TGTGCCAGCAGTATCGGACAGGGGCTTGGCGAGCAGTACTTC. The chain combines TRBV12-3 or TRBV12-4 with TRBJ2-7; 9 bases align to TRBD1. CDR3 size: 14 residues. The ends lost 5 bases at V and 6 bases at J; junction bases unmatched: 8.

This chain links TRBV10-2 with TRBJ1-5; 8 bases are a match to TRBD1. The CDR3 totals 16 residues. Unmatched junction bases numbered 7, after V lost 4 bases and J lost 2 bases. From germline, CDR1 is WSHSY and CDR2 SAAADI. The CDR3 region is CASSGTGPGGNQPQHF. CDR3 sequence (DNA): TGCGCCAGCAGTGGGACAGGGCCGGGGGGCAATCAGCCCCAGCATTTT.

This clonotype was seen only once. The V call is TRBV7-8, the J call TRBJ2-1; 14 bases fit TRBD2. Per germline, CDR1 SGHVS and CDR2 FQNEAQ. V gave up 5 bases and J gave up 8 bases; unmatched junction bases: 8. CDR3 length equals 16 residues. CDR3 residues: CASSPKPGLAGDEQFF. In nucleotides, the CDR3 is TGTGCCAGCAGCCCCAAGCCGGGACTAGCGGGAGATGAGCAGTTCTTC.

There are a few counts of this clonotype. The rearrangement links TRBV15 to TRBJ2-7; a weak D match, TRBD2 (6 bases). Germline-derived CDR1 and CDR2 are LNHNV and YYDKDF (reference sequence). The CDR3 covers 15 residues. V was pared by 5 bases and J by 0 bases, with 14 bases between. CDR3 coding DNA: TGTGCCACCAGCGTAGGCCGCGGGGCCTCCTACGAGCAGTACTTC. Its protein product is CATSVGRGASYEQYF.

This clonotype was recorded many times. The chain links TRBV5-8 to TRBJ1-1; D is unresolved. V lost 2 bases and J 5 bases, leaving 7 bases between the germline ends. CDR1 is SGHTS, CDR2 YDEGEE, per germline. The CDR3 consists of 12 residues. The CDR3 sequence: CASSFGRTEAFF. CDR3 DNA: TGTGCCAGCAGCTTTGGGAGGACTGAAGCTTTCTTT.

This clonotype has just one count. The chain is built from TRBV25-1 and TRBJ1-6, with a weak D call TRBD1 (6 bases). With 4 bases removed from V and 7 bases from J, the gap between germline ends came to 17 bases. The germline V gene has CDR1 MGHDK and CDR2 SYGVNS. The CDR3 has 16 residues. In nucleotides, the CDR3 is TGTGCCAGCAGTGCCCCGAGGGGGGACGGGAATTCACCCCTCCACTTT. As protein: CASSAPRGDGNSPLHF.

This clonotype has more than one count but fewer than ten. The chain employs TRBV20-1 and TRBJ1-2; maybe TRBD1 (5 bases). The CDR3 contains 13 residues. The V end was cut by 6 bases, the J end by 2 bases, with 13 bases between. In germline, CDR1 is DFQATT, CDR2 SNEGSKA (reference sequence). The DNA for the CDR3 is TGCAGTGCAACCGACAGCTTAAACTATGGCTACACCTTC. Translation: CSATDSLNYGYTF.

The V and J genes are TRBV15 and TRBJ1-2; D is unclear. The CDR3 contains 16 residues. V was clipped by 4 bases and J by 4 bases, with 19 bases between them. CDR1 and CDR2 (germline): LNHNV, YYDKDF (reference sequence). CDR3 nucleotides: TGTGCCACCAGCAAAGCGGAAGGTCGCACGCGCTATGGCTACACCTTC. Translating it yields CATSKAEGRTRYGYTF.

The rearrangement joins TRBV5-1 to TRBJ1-1, with 9 bases fitting TRBD1. Germline values: CDR1 SGHRS, CDR2 YFSETQ. The trim removed 3 bases at V and 1 base at J, leaving 1 base unmatched. There are 14 residues in the CDR3. CDR3 sequence (DNA): TGCGCCAGCAGCTGGACAGGGGAGAACACTGAAGCTTTCTTT. As protein: CASSWTGENTEAFF.

The V call is TRBV4-2, the J call TRBJ2-3; possibly TRBD2 for D (7 bases). This CDR3 region has 16 residues. Looked up from germline, CDR1 is LGHNA and CDR2 is YNFKEQ. V was clipped by 2 bases and J by 6 bases, with 18 bases between them. The DNA for the CDR3 is TGTGCCAGCAGCCAAAGGGGGGGAGGGCCCAGCGATACGCAGTATTTT. Translation gives CASSQRGGGPSDTQYF.

This clonotype was seen only once. The chain has TRBV9 and TRBJ1-2, with D perhaps matching TRBD1 (5 bases). V was trimmed by 0 bases and J by 6 bases, leaving 15 bases between them. Germline CDR1 and CDR2: SGDLS and YYNGEE. This CDR3 is built from 15 residues. The CDR3 spells CASSVGSNRLNGYTF. In DNA form, the CDR3 reads TGTGCCAGCAGCGTAGGATCTAACAGGTTAAATGGCTACACCTTC.

The V and J genes are TRBV9 and TRBJ2-7; no clear D. The CDR3 runs 12 residues. CDR1 and CDR2 from the germline V gene are SGDLS and YYNGEE. The V end lost 4 bases, the J end lost 2 bases, and 7 bases lay between the germline ends. The CDR3 loop is CASSPWTYEQYF. The CDR3 DNA sequence: TGTGCCAGCAGCCCCTGGACCTACGAGCAGTACTTC. Variable domain in full (rest from reference TRBV9 and TRBJ2-7): DSGVTQTPKHLITATGQRVTLRCSPRSGDLSVYWYQQSLDQGLQFLIQYYNGEERAKGNILERFSAQQFPDLHSELNLSSLELGDSALYFCASSPWTYEQYFGPGTRLTVT.